The 21 T cell receptor beta chains below were found in one sample sequenced in a study of radiotherapy plus CTLA-4 blockade in lung cancer. Profiled with immunoSEQ multiplex PCR; TCRdb holds only in-frame clones, not every one. The sample consists of about 93,000 clones, 88% of them appearing once. Sequences were derived from peripheral blood, sampled from a patient treated with radiotherapy plus ipilimumab. Source of these receptors: a human donor with non-small cell lung cancer that progressed on radiotherapy plus ipilimumab.

The chain recombines TRBV19 with TRBJ1-1; tentatively, D is TRBD1 (6 bases). V shed 7 bases and J shed 8 bases, with 23 bases lying between them. This CDR3 contains 15 residues. Germline CDR1 is LNHDA and CDR2 is SQIVND (reference sequence). The CDR3, as DNA: TGTGCCAGTATCCCTTCCCAGTGGGTTGGGGGCGAAGCTTTCTTT. Translated, it gives CASIPSQWVGGEAFF.

J is TRBJ2-2 and V is TRBV6-1; 8 bases match TRBD2. Germline lookup yields CDR1 MNHNS and CDR2 SASEGT. The CDR3 runs 16 residues. V was pared by 1 base and J by 3 bases, with 4 bases of the junction left unmatched. The CDR3 loop is CASSEGLARDTGELFF. DNA for the CDR3: TGTGCCAGCAGTGAAGGACTAGCGCGTGACACCGGGGAGCTGTTTTTT.

The chain uses TRBV9 and TRBJ2-3, with TRBD2 identical over 10 bases. Germline V gene lookup returns CDR1 SGDLS and CDR2 YYNGEE. V was clipped by 2 bases and J by 3 bases; unmatched bases: 0. The CDR3 length is 14 residues. Here the CDR3 DNA reads TGTGCCAGCAGCGTTAGCGGGAGGACAGATACGCAGTATTTT. As protein: CASSVSGRTDTQYF.

V is TRBV20-1 and J is TRBJ2-1; no reliable D call. The CDR3 is 11 amino acids. CDR1 is DFQATT, CDR2 SNEGSKA, per germline (reference sequence). Trimming removed 3 bases from V and 10 bases from J, with 10 bases in between. The CDR3: CSASEGIEQFF. CDR3 DNA: TGCAGTGCTAGTGAAGGGATCGAGCAGTTCTTC.

This clone turned up a few times. J is TRBJ2-7 and V is TRBV7-9; TRBD2 matches 11 bases. The CDR3 is 17 amino acids. Unmatched junction bases numbered 14, after V lost 5 bases and J lost 5 bases. Germline assignment: CDR1 SEHNR and CDR2 FQNEAQ (reference sequence). CDR3 in amino acids: CASSIYGTSGRINEQYF. The CDR3 nucleotides are TGTGCCAGCAGCATATATGGGACTAGCGGCCGGATTAACGAGCAGTACTTC.

This clone was counted between two and nine times. The chain recombines TRBV5-4 with TRBJ1-4, with 8 positions matching TRBD1. CDR3 length equals 14 residues. The germline CDR1 and CDR2 sequences are SGHNT and YYREEE (reference sequence). V shed 4 bases and J 5 bases; nucleotides not matched to a gene: 4. The CDR3 loop is CASSLDRVNEKLFF. The DNA of the CDR3 is TGTGCCAGCAGCCTGGACAGGGTGAATGAAAAACTGTTTTTT.

This chain uses TRBV29-1 with TRBJ2-4, with D maybe TRBD2 (5 bases). Trimming removed 4 bases at V and 8 bases at J, with 12 bases between. Germline V gives CDR1 SQVTM, CDR2 ANQGSEA. The CDR3 has 12 residues. The CDR3 sequence is CSVALGSDIQYF. The CDR3 region has the DNA TGCAGCGTTGCACTGGGGAGTGACATTCAGTACTTC. The variable domain in full, completed from reference TRBV29-1 and TRBJ2-4, reads SAVISQKPSRDICQRGTSLTIQCQVDSQVTMMFWYRQQPGQSLTLIATANQGSEATYESGFVIDKFPISRPNLTFSTLTVSNMSPEDSSIYLCSVALGSDIQYFGAGTRLSVL.

V and J are TRBV9 and TRBJ2-7; a possible D gene is TRBD2 (5 bases). CDR3 length: 16 residues. CDR1 is SGDLS and CDR2 is YYNGEE in the germline V gene. Trimming cost V 0 bases and J 0 bases, with 13 bases left between them. The CDR3 here is CASSVGEGWDSYEQYF. The CDR3 DNA sequence: TGTGCCAGCAGCGTAGGTGAGGGTTGGGACTCCTACGAGCAGTACTTC.

This chain connects TRBV2 to TRBJ2-3; 8 bases are shared with TRBD2. CDR1 and CDR2 from the germline V gene are SNHLY and FYNNEI. V lost 2 bases, J lost 4 bases, and 5 bases stayed unmatched. The CDR3 is 15 amino acids. The CDR3 is CASSERGRKADTQYF. The CDR3 DNA follows: TGTGCCAGCAGTGAACGCGGGAGGAAAGCAGATACGCAGTATTTT.

The J gene is TRBJ2-7, the V gene TRBV5-5; possibly TRBD1 or TRBD2 for D (5 bases each). The CDR3 contains 15 residues. The V gene lost 2 bases and the J gene lost 0 bases, with 12 bases spanning the gap. CDR1 is SGHKS, CDR2 YYEKEE, per germline (reference sequence). CDR3: CASSFLPGSSYEQYF. The CDR3 DNA reads as TGTGCCAGCAGCTTTTTGCCAGGGAGCTCCTACGAGCAGTACTTC.

The chain joins TRBV9 to TRBJ2-2, with D tentatively TRBD1 (6 bases). CDR3 length: 14 residues. Trimming pared 0 bases from V and 8 bases from J, leaving 11 bases between. CDR1 is SGDLS, CDR2 YYNGEE, per germline. DNA for the CDR3: TGTGCCAGCAGCGTAGAACAGGGCGTGGGGGAGCTGTTTTTT. It encodes CASSVEQGVGELFF.

The table lists this clone with a few counts. The rearrangement joins TRBV5-1 to TRBJ1-1, with D perhaps matching TRBD1 (5 bases). This CDR3 spans 15 amino acids. Germline V gives CDR1 SGHRS, CDR2 YFSETQ. Trimming left V 0 bases short and J 6 bases short, with 15 bases between. In nucleotides, the CDR3 is TGCGCCAGCAGCTTGGAGGGGATTCTGATGTCTGAAGCTTTCTTT. Amino acid sequence: CASSLEGILMSEAFF. Variable domain in full (rest from reference TRBV5-1 and TRBJ1-1): KAGVTQTPRYLIKTRGQQVTLSCSPISGHRSVSWYQQTPGQGLQFLFEYFSETQRNKGNFPGRFSGRQFSNSRSEMNVSTLELGDSALYLCASSLEGILMSEAFFGQGTRLTVV.

The chain carries TRBV6-6 and TRBJ2-7; D gene ambiguous. The CDR3 length is 12 residues. Deletions cut 3 bases from V and 4 bases from J, with 7 bases between. Germline V CDR1 and CDR2: MNHNY, SVGAGI (reference sequence). The DNA for the CDR3 is TGTGCCAGCAGTTATGACACGTACGAGCAGTACTTC. Translated: CASSYDTYEQYF.

In this sample, this clone turned up once. The chain couples TRBV11-3 to TRBJ2-1, with 10 bases identical to TRBD1. CDR3 length: 14 residues. Germline CDR1 and CDR2: SGHNT and YENEEA. The V gene end was trimmed by 5 bases and the J gene end by 7 bases; junction bases not matched to a gene: 5. The CDR3 is CASSPDRGHNEQFF. Here the CDR3 DNA reads TGTGCCAGCAGCCCCGACAGGGGGCATAATGAGCAGTTCTTC. The complete variable domain, with remaining parts taken from reference TRBV11-3 and TRBJ2-1, reads EAGVVQSPRYKIIEKKQPVAFWCNPISGHNTLYWYLQNLGQGPELLIRYENEEAVDDSQLPKDRFSAERLKGVDSTLKIQPAELGDSAVYLCASSPDRGHNEQFFGPGTRLTVL.

In regard to this clone: One end of the junction fails to match germline, which may point to a read error. This sequence joins TRBV9 and TRBJ2-5; 8 nucleotides line up with TRBD2. The CDR3 is 14 amino acids. Germline V gives CDR1 SGDLS, CDR2 YYNGEE. This CDR3 is CASSVAGGQETQNF. The CDR3, as DNA: TGTGCCAGCAGCGTAGCGGGAGGGCAAGAGACCCAGAACTTC.

The V gene is TRBV6-5, the J gene TRBJ2-7; D might be TRBD2 (6 bases). The CDR3 spans 15 residues. Germline CDR1 reads MNHEY; CDR2 reads SVGAGI. V was clipped by 4 bases and J by 3 bases, with 16 bases between them. The CDR3 here is CASSSRLVQDYEQYF. Written as DNA, the CDR3 is TGTGCCAGCAGTTCTAGACTAGTCCAAGACTACGAGCAGTACTTC.

The chain employs TRBV6-6 and TRBJ2-7; 7 nucleotides agree with TRBD1. The CDR3 contains 14 residues. CDR1 is MNHNY and CDR2 is SVGAGI in the germline V gene (reference sequence). J was trimmed by 0 bases and V by 6 bases; bases with no gene match: 5. The CDR3 DNA reads TGTGCCAGCAGGGACAGGACAAACTCCTACGAGCAGTACTTC. It translates to CASRDRTNSYEQYF.

This chain links TRBV18 with TRBJ2-7, with D hard to call. V dropped 1 base and J dropped 0 bases, with 13 bases sitting between them. CDR1 and CDR2 from the germline V gene are KGHSH and LQKENI. CDR3 length: 16 residues. The chain's CDR3 is CASSPQPLRSSYEQYF. CDR3 nucleotides: TGTGCCAGCTCACCACAACCACTAAGGAGCTCCTACGAGCAGTACTTC.

The CDR3 loop is CASSLPGLGAAQFF. CDR3 DNA sequence: TGCGCCAGCAGCTTACCGGGACTAGGGGCTGCGCAGTTCTTC. V and J are TRBV5-1 and TRBJ2-1, with TRBD2 matching 8 bases. This CDR3 spans 14 amino acids. Germline V gene lookup returns CDR1 SGHRS and CDR2 YFSETQ. The trim removed 2 bases at V and 12 bases at J, leaving 10 bases unmatched.

The chain joins TRBV7-9 to TRBJ2-1, with TRBD2 identical over 8 bases. This CDR3 is 18 amino acids long. Unmatched junction bases numbered 17, after V lost 2 bases and J lost 8 bases. Germline V CDR1 and CDR2: SEHNR, FQNEAQ (reference sequence). This CDR3 reads CASSLLLGRSGSRDEQFF. CDR3 DNA: TGTGCCAGCAGCTTATTATTGGGTCGGAGCGGGAGCAGGGATGAGCAGTTCTTC. Full variable domain (missing parts from reference TRBV7-9 and TRBJ2-1): DTGVSQNPRHKITKRGQNVTFRCDPISEHNRLYWYRQTLGQGPEFLTYFQNEAQLEKSRLLSDRFSAERPKGSFSTLEIQRTEQGDSAMYLCASSLLLGRSGSRDEQFFGPGTRLTVL.

The rearrangement uses TRBV27 and TRBJ2-7; no reliable D call. V lost 3 bases and J 1 base, leaving 7 bases between the germline ends. Germline loops: CDR1 MNHEY, CDR2 SMNVEV (reference sequence). This CDR3 comprises 13 residues. The CDR3 here is CASSFTASYEQYF. The CDR3 nucleotides are TGTGCCAGCAGTTTTACAGCTTCCTACGAGCAGTACTTC.